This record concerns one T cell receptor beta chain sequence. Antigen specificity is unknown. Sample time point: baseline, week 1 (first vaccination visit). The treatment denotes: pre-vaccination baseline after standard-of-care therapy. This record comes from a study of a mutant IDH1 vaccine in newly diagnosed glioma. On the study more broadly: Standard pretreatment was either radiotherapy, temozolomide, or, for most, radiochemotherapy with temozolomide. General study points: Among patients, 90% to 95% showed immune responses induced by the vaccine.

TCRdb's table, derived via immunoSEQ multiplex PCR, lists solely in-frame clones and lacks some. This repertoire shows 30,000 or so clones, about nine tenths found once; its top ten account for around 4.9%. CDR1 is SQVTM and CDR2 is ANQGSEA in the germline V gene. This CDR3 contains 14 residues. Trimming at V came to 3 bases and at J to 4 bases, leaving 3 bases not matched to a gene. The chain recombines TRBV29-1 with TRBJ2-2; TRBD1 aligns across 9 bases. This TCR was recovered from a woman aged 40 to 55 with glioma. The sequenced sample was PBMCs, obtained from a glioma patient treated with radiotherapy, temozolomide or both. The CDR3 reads CSVDRTGVTGELFF. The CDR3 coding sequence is TGCAGCGTTGATAGGACAGGGGTCACCGGGGAGCTGTTTTTT.